Listed here is a single T cell receptor beta chain. Its antigen is not identified. The data belong to a study of blood T cells in healthy people across ages. Study-wide points: Older age went with lower TCR beta diversity per million T cells, in a roughly linear way.

For the second PCR, which ran for roughly 7 to 11 cycles, a sample-barcoded 5' primer and a J-beta primer mix were used. TCRdb itself ran the 5' RACE reads through MiXCR, one entry per CDR3 protein. The data contain 350,000 to 450,000 distinct CDR3 sequences, more than 45% of them singletons. With V trimmed by 4 bases and J by 5 bases, 8 bases remained unmatched. Germline CDR1 reads ENHRY; CDR2 reads SYGVKD. CDR3 length: 16 residues. Sequencing was performed on blood. The chain uses TRBV10-3 and TRBJ2-1, with 10 bases matching TRBD2. This receptor was taken from a man in his 60s in good health. The CDR3 loop is CAISAGSGRGNNEQFF. The CDR3 coding sequence is TGTGCCATCAGTGCGGGAAGCGGGAGGGGGAACAATGAGCAGTTCTTC.